This T cell receptor (beta chain) was recorded in a study of cytomegalovirus exposure and HLA in healthy donors. PCR employed 60 Vbeta and 13 Jbeta primers. Clones were read by immunoSEQ multiplex PCR, and TCRdb kept only the in-frame ones, dropping some. The sample yields under 90,000 clones, of which the top ten take up 15%. Study outcomes and limitations: Later analysis placed DRB1 highest and HLA-C lowest in TCR association rates, which differed by HLA locus.

A note on this clone: What it recognizes is unknown.

The V gene's germline CDR1 is KGHSH and CDR2 LQKENI. V shed 4 bases and J 8 bases; nucleotides not matched to a gene: 9. The CDR3 runs 14 residues. This receptor was taken from a middle-aged man in good health and CMV-seropositive. Sequenced: PBMCs. The chain links TRBV18 to TRBJ1-1; 8 nucleotides line up with TRBD1. The CDR3 spells CASSLGTGLTEAFF. In DNA form, the CDR3 reads TGTGCCAGCTCACTCGGGACAGGCCTCACAGAAGCTTTCTTT.